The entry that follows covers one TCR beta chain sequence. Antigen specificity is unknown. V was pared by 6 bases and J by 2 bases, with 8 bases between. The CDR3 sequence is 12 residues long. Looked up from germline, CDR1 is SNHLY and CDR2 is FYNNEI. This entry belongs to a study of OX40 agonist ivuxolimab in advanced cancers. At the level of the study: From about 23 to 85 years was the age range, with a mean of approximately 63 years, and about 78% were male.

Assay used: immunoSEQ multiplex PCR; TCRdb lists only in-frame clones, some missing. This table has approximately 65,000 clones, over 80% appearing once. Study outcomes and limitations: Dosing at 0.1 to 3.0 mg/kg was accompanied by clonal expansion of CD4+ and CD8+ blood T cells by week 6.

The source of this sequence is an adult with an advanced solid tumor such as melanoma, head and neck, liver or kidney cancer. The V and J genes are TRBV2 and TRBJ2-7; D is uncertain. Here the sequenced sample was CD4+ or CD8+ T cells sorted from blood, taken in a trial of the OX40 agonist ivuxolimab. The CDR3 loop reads CASRRNPYEQYF. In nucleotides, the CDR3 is TGTGCCAGCAGGAGAAATCCCTACGAGCAGTACTTC.